One and the same sample provided the 27 T cell receptor beta chains below, sequenced in a study of cytomegalovirus exposure and HLA in healthy donors. The PCR employed 60 Vbeta primers together with 13 Jbeta primers. TCRdb's copy holds only in-frame clones and misses some; the assay was immunoSEQ multiplex PCR. The sample holds 130,000 or so clones; about 8.5% are singletons and the top ten take approximately 5%. The sequenced material came from PBMCs. All receptors come from a man aged 40-49 years in good health and CMV-seronegative.

CDR3 nucleotides: TGTGCCAGCAGCGGACGGACAGCTGGAAACACCATATATTTT. It specifies CASSGRTAGNTIYF. V gene TRBV7-9 combines with J gene TRBJ1-3, with D perhaps matching TRBD1 (6 bases). The CDR3 length is 14 residues. In germline, CDR1 is SEHNR, CDR2 FQNEAQ (reference sequence). Trimming took 5 bases from V and 2 from J, leaving 10 bases between them. Full variable domain (outside the CDR3, taken from reference TRBV7-9 and TRBJ1-3): DTGVSQNPRHKITKRGQNVTFRCDPISEHNRLYWYRQTLGQGPEFLTYFQNEAQLEKSRLLSDRFSAERPKGSFSTLEIQRTEQGDSAMYLCASSGRTAGNTIYFGEGSWLTVV.

This chain links TRBV19 with TRBJ1-2, with 10 nucleotides matching TRBD1. With V trimmed by 5 bases and J by 4 bases, 7 bases remained unmatched. Germline lookup yields CDR1 LNHDA and CDR2 SQIVND (reference sequence). The CDR3 consists of 15 residues. CDR3: CASSPPTGGAYGYTF. The CDR3 region has the DNA TGTGCCAGTAGTCCTCCGACAGGGGGCGCCTATGGCTACACCTTC.

The chain is built from TRBV28 and TRBJ1-2; D call uncertain. V dropped 8 bases and J dropped 5 bases, with 12 bases sitting between them. Germline loops: CDR1 MDHEN, CDR2 SYDVKM. The CDR3 covers 12 residues. DNA of the CDR3: TGTGCCAGCGCCCCGGGGAGATATGGCTACACCTTC. Amino acid sequence: CASAPGRYGYTF.

The genes are TRBV10-2 and TRBJ1-3, with 7 bases matching TRBD1. Germline V lookup: CDR1 WSHSY, CDR2 SAAADI. V shed 7 bases and J 0 bases; nucleotides not matched to a gene: 9. The CDR3 sequence is 16 residues long. This CDR3 is CASTPGQRSSGNTIYF. The CDR3 region has the DNA TGCGCCAGCACCCCGGGACAGAGGAGCTCTGGAAACACCATATATTTT.

The J gene is TRBJ2-7, the V gene TRBV27; TRBD1 agrees at 7 bases. Per the germline V gene, CDR1 is MNHEY and CDR2 is SMNVEV (reference sequence). The V gene end was trimmed by 5 bases and the J gene end by 1 base; junction bases not matched to a gene: 5. The CDR3 totals 14 residues. This chain's CDR3 is CASSTPGQSYEQYF. The CDR3 DNA reads TGTGCCAGCAGTACGCCGGGACAGTCCTACGAGCAGTACTTC.

The chain uses TRBV10-1 and TRBJ2-7; 9 bases are shared with TRBD1. With 7 bases clipped from V and 0 bases from J, the junction kept 7 bases outside the gene matches. The CDR3 loop spans 15 amino acids. The germline CDR1 and CDR2 sequences are WNHNN and SYGVQD (reference sequence). The CDR3 DNA reads TGCGCCAGCATCGGCCCGGGACAGGGCTCCTACGAGCAGTACTTC. It yields the protein CASIGPGQGSYEQYF.

On this clone itself: Other DNA sequences from this sample encode an identical CDR3 as well. The chain joins TRBV28 to TRBJ2-7, with TRBD1 as a possible D gene (5 bases). The CDR3 runs to 12 residues. Deletions cut 2 bases from V and 4 bases from J, with 6 bases between. CDR1 is MDHEN and CDR2 is SYDVKM in the germline V gene. CDR3 coding DNA: TGTGCCAGCAGTTTAAGGGGTTACGAGCAGTACTTC. The encoded protein is CASSLRGYEQYF.

The table lists this clone with a few counts. The chain is built from TRBV5-1 and TRBJ2-7; 11 bases agree with TRBD1. The V segment lost 4 bases and the J segment 2 bases; nucleotides outside the gene matches: 5. CDR1 is SGHRS and CDR2 is YFSETQ in the germline V gene. This CDR3 region has 15 residues. CDR3 region: CASSPRDRGTYEQYF. In DNA, the CDR3 is TGCGCCAGCAGCCCCCGGGACAGGGGGACCTACGAGCAGTACTTC.

The CDR3 DNA is TGTGCCAGCAGGGGCGACAGGGAGTACAATGAGCAGTTCTTC. Its protein is CASRGDREYNEQFF. J is TRBJ2-1 and V is TRBV6-6, with 7 bases lining up with TRBD1. The CDR3 spans 14 residues. Trimming took 6 bases from V and 4 from J; bases not matched to a gene: 6. Germline V gives CDR1 MNHNY, CDR2 SVGAGI (reference sequence).

This clone was seen more than once but under ten times. The chain has TRBV30 and TRBJ1-1; the D gene is possibly TRBD1 (5 bases). The CDR3 has 13 residues. CDR1 GTSNPN and CDR2 SVGIG come from the germline V gene (reference sequence). The V end was cut by 3 bases, the J end by 1 base, with 9 bases between. The CDR3 bases are TGTGCCTGGAGAGGGGAGGAGAACACTGAAGCTTTCTTT. This gives the protein CAWRGEENTEAFF.

This clone was found a few times. The V gene is TRBV4-1, the J gene TRBJ2-5, with a tentative D call TRBD2 (5 bases). The J call may be mistaken, given a closer DNA end match to TRBJ2-7. CDR1 is MGHRA, CDR2 YSYEKL, per germline. The CDR3 contains 14 residues. CDR3 sequence reads: CASSQAGIRYEQYF. The CDR3, as DNA: TGCGCCAGCAGCCAGGCCGGGATTCGCTACGAGCAGTACTTC.

The gene calls are TRBV6-5 and TRBJ1-2; the D gene is possibly TRBD1 (6 bases). CDR3 length equals 15 residues. CDR1 MNHEY and CDR2 SVGAGI come from the germline V gene. Trimming took 8 bases from V and 4 from J, leaving 20 bases between them. The DNA of the CDR3 is TGTGCCAGCTCCCCCCGGGGCAGGGGAGCCTATGGCTACACCTTC. This codes for CASSPRGRGAYGYTF.

V is TRBV6-4 and J is TRBJ2-2; D is perhaps TRBD1 (5 bases). Germline assignment: CDR1 MRHNA and CDR2 SNTAGT. V lost 3 bases and J 4 bases, leaving 12 bases between the germline ends. CDR3 length equals 15 residues. The CDR3 region is CASSEEGAGTGELFF. The DNA for the CDR3 is TGTGCCAGCAGTGAGGAAGGGGCCGGCACCGGGGAGCTGTTTTTT.

This chain connects TRBV28 to TRBJ1-5; tentatively, D is TRBD1 (5 bases). Trimming stripped 6 bases from V and 4 bases from J, with 16 bases between. CDR3 size: 15 residues. Per germline, CDR1 MDHEN and CDR2 SYDVKM. The CDR3 region has the DNA TGTGCCAGCAGCCCCAGGGAGGGACGAAATCAGCCCCAGCATTTT. Translation gives CASSPREGRNQPQHF.

Written as DNA, the CDR3 is TGTGCCAGCAGTTTCTGGGGGGAGAATGAGCAGTACTTC. Protein product: CASSFWGENEQYF. The chain is built from TRBV28 and TRBJ2-7; D is perhaps TRBD2 (6 bases). The CDR3 contains 13 residues. Looked up from germline, CDR1 is MDHEN and CDR2 is SYDVKM. Trimming left V 3 bases short and J 7 bases short, with 13 bases between.

The V gene is TRBV19, the J gene TRBJ1-2; D ambiguous. The CDR3 runs to 13 residues. V was trimmed by 7 bases and J by 4 bases, leaving 13 bases between them. Germline V gives CDR1 LNHDA, CDR2 SQIVND (reference sequence). Here the CDR3 reads CASTEGRSYGYTF. For the CDR3, the DNA is TGTGCCAGTACAGAGGGCAGGAGCTATGGCTACACCTTC.

This clone was observed a few times. V usage is TRBV4-1 and J usage is TRBJ2-2, with a weak D call TRBD2 (5 bases). Germline loops: CDR1 MGHRA, CDR2 YSYEKL. The CDR3 has 16 residues. The germline V and J ends were trimmed by 1 base and 0 bases, with 9 bases remaining between them. CDR3 nucleotides: TGCGCCAGCAGCCAAGTTGCGGGCTCGAACACCGGGGAGCTGTTTTTT. This sequence encodes CASSQVAGSNTGELFF.

In this sample, this clone turned up a few times. The V gene is TRBV7-9, the J gene TRBJ2-5; 10 nucleotides match TRBD2. Trimming removed 8 bases from V and 7 bases from J; junction bases left unmatched: 7. CDR1 is SEHNR and CDR2 is FQNEAQ in the germline V gene (reference sequence). The CDR3 has 13 amino acids. This chain's CDR3 is CASSGLAEATQYF. The CDR3 DNA is TGTGCCAGCTCCGGACTAGCGGAGGCGACCCAGTACTTC.

This clone appeared a few times. The V and J genes are TRBV5-1 and TRBJ2-7; 8 nucleotides align to TRBD1. Trimming cost V 0 bases and J 9 bases; bases outside gene matches: 11. Germline CDR1 and CDR2: SGHRS and YFSETQ. This CDR3 spans 15 amino acids. CDR3 protein: CASSLGRAGGAVQYF. DNA for the CDR3: TGCGCCAGCAGCTTGGGGAGGGCAGGGGGCGCGGTGCAGTACTTC.

This clone was counted between two and nine times. The rearrangement joins TRBV5-6 to TRBJ2-1; 9 bases align to TRBD1. The V gene end was trimmed by 3 bases and the J gene end by 0 bases; junction bases not matched to a gene: 4. CDR3 length: 16 residues. CDR1 is SGHDT, CDR2 YYEEEE, per germline. CDR3 sequence: CASSSVDRGSYNEQFF. The CDR3 nucleotides read TGTGCCAGCAGCTCGGTGGACAGGGGCTCCTACAATGAGCAGTTCTTC.

This clone was seen only a few times. The chain employs TRBV28 and TRBJ1-4, with TRBD1 matching 7 bases. The CDR3 has 14 amino acids. J gave up 7 bases and V 3 bases, and 5 bases lay outside the gene matches. Germline CDR1 reads MDHEN; CDR2 reads SYDVKM. The CDR3 region has the DNA TGTGCCAGCAGTTTGCACAGGGGATTTGAAAAACTGTTTTTT. Encoded protein: CASSLHRGFEKLFF.

The chain recombines TRBV6-4 with TRBJ1-1, with D unresolved. The germline V and J ends were trimmed by 7 bases and 0 bases, with 15 bases remaining between them. Germline CDR1 MRHNA, CDR2 SNTAGT. The CDR3 has 15 residues. The CDR3 nucleotides are TGTGCCAGCACCCGCGAAGAGATCATGAACACTGAAGCTTTCTTT. Its protein product is CASTREEIMNTEAFF.

This clone was observed a few times. The gene calls are TRBV7-2 and TRBJ2-7, with TRBD1 as a possible D gene (5 bases). Germline CDR1 reads SGHTA; CDR2 reads FQGNSA. The ends were cut back, 5 bases at V and 10 bases at J, with 12 bases in the middle. This CDR3 region has 11 residues. The CDR3 loop reads CASSLTQAQYF. CDR3 nucleotides: TGTGCCAGCAGCCTCACACAGGCACAGTACTTC.

This clone showed up just a few times. The rearrangement links TRBV19 to TRBJ1-1, with D possibly TRBD1 on 6 matching bases. V lost 9 bases, J lost 3 bases, and 14 bases lay in between. The CDR3 runs to 13 residues. Germline loops: CDR1 LNHDA, CDR2 SQIVND (reference sequence). The CDR3 is CASWTARDTEAFF. The CDR3 DNA sequence: TGTGCCAGCTGGACAGCCCGGGACACTGAAGCTTTCTTT.

The V gene is TRBV27, the J gene TRBJ1-2, with D possibly TRBD1 on 6 matching bases. V lost 0 bases and J lost 3, with 17 bases in between. CDR1 and CDR2 (germline): MNHEY, SMNVEV (reference sequence). CDR3 size: 17 residues. CDR3 sequence reads: CASSLSRFGGADYGYTF. In DNA, the CDR3 is TGTGCCAGCAGTTTATCTCGGTTTGGGGGGGCAGACTATGGCTACACCTTC.

The chain joins TRBV5-1 to TRBJ2-5; weak D call: TRBD1 (6 bases). Deletions cut 0 bases from V and 7 bases from J, with 16 bases between. CDR1 and CDR2 (germline): SGHRS, YFSETQ. The CDR3 length is 15 residues. CDR3 coding DNA: TGCGCCAGCAGCTTGGATCCAAGACAGGCGGGGACCCAGTACTTC. Amino acids: CASSLDPRQAGTQYF. The full variable domain, rest sourced from reference TRBV5-1 and TRBJ2-5, is KAGVTQTPRYLIKTRGQQVTLSCSPISGHRSVSWYQQTPGQGLQFLFEYFSETQRNKGNFPGRFSGRQFSNSRSEMNVSTLELGDSALYLCASSLDPRQAGTQYFGPGTRLLVL.

The V gene is TRBV4-2, the J gene TRBJ2-7; TRBD1 aligns across 9 bases. This CDR3 has 14 amino acids. In germline, CDR1 is LGHNA, CDR2 YNFKEQ. The V segment lost 1 base and the J segment 2 bases; nucleotides outside the gene matches: 0. Here the CDR3 DNA reads TGTGCCAGCAGCCAAGGGGACAGGGCCTACGAGCAGTACTTC. Its translation: CASSQGDRAYEQYF.